This entry describes one TCR beta chain. V dropped 0 bases and J dropped 5 bases, with 13 bases sitting between them. The germline V gene encodes CDR1 MNHEY and CDR2 SVGAGI. CDR3 length: 16 amino acids. Method: immunoSEQ multiplex PCR; TCRdb's copy keeps in-frame clones and lacks some. The table lists around 18,000 clones, over 65% of them singletons. This sample stems from a study of neoadjuvant anti-PD-1 for oral cavity cancer. Across the study: Patients without progression received a fourth nivolumab dose around day 43, then surgical resection on days 50-56.

This sequence was found in a person between 35 and 79 years old with oral cavity squamous cell carcinoma. The specimen comprised PBMCs, sampled before nivolumab (anti-PD-1) treatment. This chain links TRBV6-5 with TRBJ1-4; weak D call: TRBD1 (6 bases). The DNA for the CDR3 is TGTGCCAGCAGTTACTCGAGAAGGGGACAAAATGAAAAACTGTTTTTT. It translates to CASSYSRRGQNEKLFF.